These 20 T cell receptor beta chains originate from one sample sequenced in a study of response to subunit inactivated influenza vaccine. TCRdb passed the RT-PCR reads through MiXCR, listing each CDR3 protein once. The sample lists around 650,000 distinct CDR3 sequences; around a sixth were seen once. The sample here was PBMCs from blood, taken roughly 12 days after vaccination. Receptors originate from a man in his fifties who received an inactivated influenza vaccine.

As for this clonotype: Because the CDR3 is missing its conserved closing phenylalanine or tryptophan, this is likely a read error. The limits of the CDR3 on the DNA are not certain, so only TCRdb's listed CDR3 is given. The J gene is TRBJ1-1, the V gene TRBV6-2 or TRBV6-3; the table's D call, TRBD1, has no DNA check behind it. Germline loops: CDR1 MNHEY, CDR2 SVGEGT. The CDR3 length equals 11 residues, ends included. The CDR3 region is CASSYPGPPGI.

This clonotype was counted only a few times. The V gene is TRBV7-9, the J gene TRBJ1-4; TRBD1 matches 11 bases. V lost 6 bases to trimming and J lost 1 base; unmatched junction nucleotides: 7. This CDR3 contains 17 residues. CDR1 SEHNR and CDR2 FQNEAQ come from the germline V gene (reference sequence). The CDR3 nucleotides are TGTGCCAGCAGGCCCCGGGACAGGGGGTTAACTAATGAAAAACTGTTTTTT. This translates into CASRPRDRGLTNEKLFF.

This clonotype was detected a few times. V gene TRBV12-3 or TRBV12-4 combines with J gene TRBJ2-1, with 8 positions matching TRBD1. This CDR3 has 15 residues. V lost 6 bases, J lost 9 bases, and 13 bases stayed unmatched. CDR3 sequence: CASSQGQVRSGEQFF. The DNA of the CDR3 is TGTGCCAGCAGCCAGGGACAGGTTCGAAGTGGTGAGCAGTTCTTC.

This chain joins TRBV7-9 and TRBJ2-5; D gene unclear. CDR3 length: 16 residues. Per the germline V gene, CDR1 is SEHNR and CDR2 is FQNEAQ (reference sequence). Trimming cost V 2 bases and J 5 bases, with 18 bases left between them. The CDR3 sequence: CASSLWPEAHGETQYF. CDR3 DNA: TGTGCCAGCAGCTTATGGCCAGAGGCTCATGGGGAGACCCAGTACTTC.

This clonotype was seen a few times. This chain links TRBV20-1 with TRBJ2-1; perhaps TRBD2 as D (5 bases). CDR3 length equals 15 residues. Trimming cost V 3 bases and J 1 base, with 13 bases left between them. Germline CDR1 is DFQATT and CDR2 is SNEGSKA (reference sequence). The CDR3 DNA reads TGCAGTGCTAGCCCCCTAGCCGAATCCTACAATGAGCAGTTCTTC. Amino acid sequence: CSASPLAESYNEQFF.

Only a few counts were recorded for this clonotype. The rearrangement uses TRBV6-2 or TRBV6-3 and TRBJ2-7; TRBD2 aligns across 9 bases. Germline V gene sequence: CDR1 MNHEY, CDR2 SVGEGT. This CDR3 comprises 14 residues. Unmatched junction bases numbered 9, after V lost 7 bases and J lost 5 bases. CDR3 coding DNA: TGTGCCAGCACAACCGGGACTAGCTGGGACGAGCAGTACTTC. Translation: CASTTGTSWDEQYF.

This clonotype was observed a single time. The chain uses TRBV9 and TRBJ2-5; TRBD2 matches 8 bases. CDR3 length equals 16 residues. V lost 0 bases and J lost 1; bases outside the gene matches: 5. Germline-derived CDR1 and CDR2 are SGDLS and YYNGEE. For the CDR3, the DNA is TGTGCCAGCAGCGTAGTAAGCGGGAGCCCCCAAGAGACCCAGTACTTC. Its translation: CASSVVSGSPQETQYF.

This chain links TRBV20-1 with TRBJ1-5, with D hard to call. Trimming removed 5 bases at V and 2 bases at J, with 10 bases between. The CDR3 sequence is 13 residues long. The V gene's germline CDR1 is DFQATT and CDR2 SNEGSKA (reference sequence). The CDR3 bases are TGCAGTGCTCCCCGTGGGGGCAATCAGCCCCAGCATTTT. Translated: CSAPRGGNQPQHF.

The rearrangement uses TRBV6-1 and TRBJ2-7, with D possibly matching TRBD2 (5 bases). This CDR3 has 16 amino acids. With 6 bases removed from V and 0 bases from J, the gap between germline ends came to 18 bases. From germline, CDR1 is MNHNS and CDR2 SASEGT. Here the CDR3 reads CASRVEMRASSYEQYF. Written as DNA, the CDR3 is TGTGCCAGCAGAGTGGAAATGAGGGCTAGCTCCTACGAGCAGTACTTC.

J is TRBJ1-1 and V is TRBV29-1; D is uncertain. This CDR3 contains 12 residues. The germline gives CDR1 SQVTM, CDR2 ANQGSEA. The germline V and J ends were trimmed by 7 bases and 2 bases, with 11 bases remaining between them. In DNA form, the CDR3 reads TGCAGCGCAAGGCCCCCTAACACTGAAGCTTTCTTT. This codes for CSARPPNTEAFF.

The J gene is TRBJ2-2, the V gene TRBV21-1. TRBV21-1 is described as a pseudogene. This CDR3 region has 16 residues. The chain's CDR3 is CASSKASAANTGELFF. In DNA, the CDR3 is TGTGCCAGCAGCAAAGCTTCGGCAGCGAACACCGGGGAGCTGTTTTTT.

In its sample, this clonotype was seen many times. The chain uses TRBV20-1 and TRBJ1-6; D unclear. Germline CDR1 is DFQATT and CDR2 is SNEGSKA (reference sequence). V dropped 3 bases and J dropped 7 bases, with 10 bases sitting between them. The CDR3 spans 13 residues. In nucleotides, the CDR3 is TGCAGTGCTAGTCAAAGTGCCAATTCACCCCTCCACTTT. It encodes CSASQSANSPLHF.

The chain carries TRBV5-1 and TRBJ2-7, with D unresolved. Germline V gene sequence: CDR1 SGHRS, CDR2 YFSETQ. V was trimmed by 0 bases and J by 3 bases, leaving 10 bases between them. The CDR3 is 14 residues long. In DNA form, the CDR3 reads TGCGCCAGCAGCTTGGACACTCCCAGCTACGAGCAGTACTTC. Translation gives CASSLDTPSYEQYF.

This clonotype was counted between two and nine times. The CDR3 is CASSYDSTSYEQYF. CDR3 nucleotide sequence: TGTGCCAGCAGCTACGACAGCACATCCTACGAGCAGTACTTC. The J gene is TRBJ2-7, the V gene TRBV7-2; possibly TRBD1 for D (5 bases). This CDR3 spans 14 amino acids. Germline values: CDR1 SGHTA, CDR2 FQGNSA. The V end was cut by 4 bases, the J end by 1 base, with 11 bases between. Based on the CDR3 plus reference TRBV7-2 and TRBJ2-7, the full variable domain is GAGVSQSPSNKVTEKGKDVELRCDPISGHTALYWYRQSLGQGLEFLIYFQGNSAPDKSGLPSDRFSAERTGGSVSTLTIQRTQQEDSAVYLCASSYDSTSYEQYFGPGTRLTVT.

CDR3 bases: TGTGCCAGCAGCTTTGGATTTGGTAGGGAGACCCAGTACTTC. It translates to CASSFGFGRETQYF. The chain combines TRBV11-2 with TRBJ2-5; D is uncertain. This CDR3 has 14 residues. Germline CDR1 reads SGHAT; CDR2 reads FQNNGV. V was shortened by 3 bases and J by 5 bases, with 13 bases between the two germline ends.

Only a few counts were recorded for this clonotype. The CDR3 sequence: CASSPSSGVTYEQYF. CDR3 DNA: TGTGCCAGCAGCCCAAGCAGCGGGGTGACCTACGAGCAGTACTTC. This chain joins TRBV7-2 and TRBJ2-7; TRBD2 matches at 7 bases. After removal of 5 bases from V and 2 bases from J, the junction contained 9 bases not matched to a gene. This CDR3 is 15 amino acids long. The germline CDR1 and CDR2 sequences are SGHTA and FQGNSA.

This clonotype has a handful of counts. The chain links TRBV7-2 to TRBJ2-1; D possibly corresponds to TRBD2 (6 bases). Trimming took 7 bases from V and 4 from J, leaving 11 bases between them. CDR3 length equals 13 residues. The germline CDR1 and CDR2 sequences are SGHTA and FQGNSA. The CDR3 reads CASTPGLYNEQFF. The CDR3 coding sequence is TGTGCCAGCACCCCGGGACTTTACAATGAGCAGTTCTTC.

This clonotype was detected once. The chain combines TRBV7-2 with TRBJ2-7; the match to TRBD1 covers 9 bases. The CDR3 spans 15 residues. V trimming: 6 bases; J trimming: 4 bases; junction bases outside the gene matches: 10. CDR1 is SGHTA, CDR2 FQGNSA, per germline. DNA for the CDR3: TGTGCCAGCAGTCCAGCCGGGACAGGGCGGTACGAGCAGTACTTC. Translation gives CASSPAGTGRYEQYF. The whole variable domain, filled in from reference TRBV7-2 and TRBJ2-7, reads GAGVSQSPSNKVTEKGKDVELRCDPISGHTALYWYRQSLGQGLEFLIYFQGNSAPDKSGLPSDRFSAERTGGSVSTLTIQRTQQEDSAVYLCASSPAGTGRYEQYFGPGTRLTVT.

This chain uses TRBV14 with TRBJ2-7; the D gene is possibly TRBD1 (6 bases). The CDR3 contains 14 residues. The V end lost 4 bases, the J end lost 5 bases, and 15 bases lay between the germline ends. The germline V gene encodes CDR1 SGHDN and CDR2 FVKESK. DNA of the CDR3: TGTGCCAGCAGCCGATTCCAGGGGTCTCACGAGCAGTACTTC. Protein: CASSRFQGSHEQYF.

This clonotype was seen a handful of times. The CDR3 DNA reads as TGCGCCAGCAGCTCCCCCGGACGGAGCAATGGCTACACCTTC. This gives the protein CASSSPGRSNGYTF. The chain links TRBV5-1 to TRBJ1-2, with no clear D. V dropped 3 bases and J dropped 6 bases, with 15 bases sitting between them. This CDR3 is 14 amino acids long. Germline V gene data show CDR1 as SGHRS and CDR2 as YFSETQ.